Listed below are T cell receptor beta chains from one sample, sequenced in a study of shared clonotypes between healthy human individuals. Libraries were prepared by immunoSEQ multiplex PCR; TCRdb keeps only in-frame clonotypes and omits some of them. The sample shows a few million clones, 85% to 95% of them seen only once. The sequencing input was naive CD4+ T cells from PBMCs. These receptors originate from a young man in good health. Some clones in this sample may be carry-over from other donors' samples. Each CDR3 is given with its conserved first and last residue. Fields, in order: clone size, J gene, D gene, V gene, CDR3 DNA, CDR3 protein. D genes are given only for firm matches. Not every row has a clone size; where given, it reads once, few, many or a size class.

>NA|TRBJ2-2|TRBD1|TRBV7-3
TGTGCCAGCACCCACGAGCAGGCGGCAGGGGGCTTCGGGGAGCTGTTTTTT
CASTHEQAAGGFGELFF
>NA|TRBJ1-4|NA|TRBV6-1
TGTGCCAGCAGTGATAGGAGGAGGGCTTCTGATGAAAAACTGTTTTTT
CASSDRRRASDEKLFF
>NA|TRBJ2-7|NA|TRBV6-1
TGTGCCAGCCTTCCTGGGAGGGCAGGGGGCTACGAGCAGTACTTC
CASLPGRAGGYEQYF
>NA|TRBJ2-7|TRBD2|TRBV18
TGTGCCAGCTCACGACCTAGCGGGGGAACCTACGAGCAGTACTTC
CASSRPSGGTYEQYF
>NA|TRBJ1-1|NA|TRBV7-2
TGTGCCAGCAGCTCCGTCGTGGGAGGTGTCACTGAAGCTTTCTTT
CASSSVVGGVTEAFF
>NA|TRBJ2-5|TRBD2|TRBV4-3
TGCGCCAGCAGCCAAGATCCTCCGGGCGGGGGGCGCCAAGAGACCCAGTACTTC
CASSQDPPGGGRQETQYF
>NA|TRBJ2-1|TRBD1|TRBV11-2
TGTGCCAGCAGCTTAATTAGGGGGCCAGACTTAGTAAATGAGCAGTTCTTC
CASSLIRGPDLVNEQFF
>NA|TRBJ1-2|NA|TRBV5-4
TGTGCCAGCAGCCATCTCGGGTCCTATGGCTACACCTTC
CASSHLGSYGYTF
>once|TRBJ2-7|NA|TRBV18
TGTGCCAGCTCACCACGGCTGGACACGGGATTCTACGAGCAGTACTTC
CASSPRLDTGFYEQYF
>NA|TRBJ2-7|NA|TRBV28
TGTGCCAGCAGTTTATCGGGGTCCGGCTACGAGCAGTACTTC
CASSLSGSGYEQYF
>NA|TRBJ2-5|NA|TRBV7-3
TGTGCCAGCAGCCCTGGACTGGACCGTGGGACCCAGTACTTC
CASSPGLDRGTQYF
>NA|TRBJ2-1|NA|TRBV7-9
TGTGCCAGCAGCTTAGGCGGCCAGCGGGTACCCAATGAGCAGTTCTTC
CASSLGGQRVPNEQFF
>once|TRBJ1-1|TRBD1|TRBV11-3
TGTGCCAGCAGCCCTGGGGTGAGGCCGGGACAGGGGAACACTGAAGCTTTCTTT
CASSPGVRPGQGNTEAFF
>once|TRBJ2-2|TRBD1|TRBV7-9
TGTGCCAGCAGCTCTCTTGGACAGGACCCAGCCGGGGAGCTGTTTTTT
CASSSLGQDPAGELFF
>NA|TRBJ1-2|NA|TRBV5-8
TGTGCCAGCAGCCTCGGGGCAGCCCCATACTATGGCTACACCTTC
CASSLGAAPYYGYTF
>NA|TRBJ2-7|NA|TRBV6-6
TGTGCCACCTTCGCAGGGATCTACGAGCAGTACTTC
CATFAGIYEQYF
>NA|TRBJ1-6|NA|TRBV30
TGTGCCTGGAGTGCCGGTATCAATTCACCCCTCCACTTT
CAWSAGINSPLHF
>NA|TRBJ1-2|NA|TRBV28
TGTGCCAGCAGTTTTTTTCCCGTCGGTGGCTACACCTTC
CASSFFPVGGYTF
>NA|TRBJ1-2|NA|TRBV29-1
TGCAGCGTAGCAGGGTTCGCAAACTATGGCTACACCTTC
CSVAGFANYGYTF
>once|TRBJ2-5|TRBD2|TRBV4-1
TGCGCCAGCAGCCCAGGACTAGCACAAGAGACCCAGTACTTC
CASSPGLAQETQYF
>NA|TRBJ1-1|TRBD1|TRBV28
TGTGCCAGCAGTCACCGCCGGGACAGGGGGCCCGGCACTGAAGCTTTCTTT
CASSHRRDRGPGTEAFF
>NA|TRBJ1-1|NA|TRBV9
TGTGCCAGCAGCCCTCGGTGGGGGGGCGCAGGGACTGAAGCTTTCTTT
CASSPRWGGAGTEAFF
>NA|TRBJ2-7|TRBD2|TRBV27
TGTGCCAGTTTTGGACGGGGGGAAACACCCTACGAGCAGTACTTC
CASFGRGETPYEQYF
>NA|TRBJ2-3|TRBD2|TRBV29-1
TGCAGCGTTGAAGTGGGAGCGGGAGCCGCAGATACGCAGTATTTT
CSVEVGAGAADTQYF
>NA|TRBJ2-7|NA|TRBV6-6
TGTGCCAGCAGTCACCTACGGCTCCCGAGCTCCTACGAGCAGTACTTC
CASSHLRLPSSYEQYF
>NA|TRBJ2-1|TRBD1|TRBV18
TGTGCCAGCTCACCACTTATTCCGGGACAGAAAGCTAGTGAGCAGTTCTTC
CASSPLIPGQKASEQFF
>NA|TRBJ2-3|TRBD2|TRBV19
TGTGCTTCCGGGCGGGAGTTGGATACGCAGTATTTT
CASGRELDTQYF
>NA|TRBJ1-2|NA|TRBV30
TGTGCCTGGAGTGTGGGGGCAGCGAGGATTTATGGCTACACCTTC
CAWSVGAARIYGYTF
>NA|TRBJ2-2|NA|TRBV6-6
TGTGCCAGCAGTTACTGGGGCACCGGGGAGCTGTTTTTT
CASSYWGTGELFF
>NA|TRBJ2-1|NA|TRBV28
TGTGCCAGCAGTTTACGTGGTTACGAGCAGTTCTTC
CASSLRGYEQFF
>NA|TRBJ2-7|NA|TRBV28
TGTGCCAGCAGTTTTAACGGGGCAGCTCTATACGAGCAGTACTTC
CASSFNGAALYEQYF
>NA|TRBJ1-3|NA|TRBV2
TGTGCCAGCAAAGTGGGCAGGGAGATCTCTGGAAACACCATATATTTT
CASKVGREISGNTIYF
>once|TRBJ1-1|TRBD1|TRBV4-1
TGCGCCAGCAGCCAACTCCTACAGGGGAAGAACACTGAAGCTTTCTTT
CASSQLLQGKNTEAFF
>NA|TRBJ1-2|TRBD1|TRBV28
TGTGCCAGCAGAACCGGGACAGGGTACGGCGCGGCTGGCTACACCTTC
CASRTGTGYGAAGYTF
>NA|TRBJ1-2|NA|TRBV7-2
TGTGCCACTGCCCCTATGCAGAGCTATGGCTACACCTTC
CATAPMQSYGYTF
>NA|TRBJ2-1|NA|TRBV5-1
TGCGCCAGCAGCGCCCAAGCCGGCTCCTACAATGAGCAGTTCTTC
CASSAQAGSYNEQFF
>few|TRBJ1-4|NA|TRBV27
TGTGCCAGCAGTCGGGGAAGGGGGGCTAATGAAAAACTGTTTTTT
CASSRGRGANEKLFF
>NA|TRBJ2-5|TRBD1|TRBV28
TGTGCCAGCCTCGACAGGGGAGCGGTGGAGACCCAGTACTTC
CASLDRGAVETQYF
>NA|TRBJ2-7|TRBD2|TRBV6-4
TGTGCCAGCAGAGGGGAGCGGGAGTGGGGTGCTACTTTCTACGAGCAGTACTTC
CASRGEREWGATFYEQYF
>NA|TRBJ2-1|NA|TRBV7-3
TGTGCCAGCAGCTTAGGGTCAAGTCGCAATGAGCAGTTCTTC
CASSLGSSRNEQFF
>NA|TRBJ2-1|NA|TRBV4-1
TGCGCCAGCAGCCAAGACGGTCGGCGGGGTGAGCAGTTCTTC
CASSQDGRRGEQFF
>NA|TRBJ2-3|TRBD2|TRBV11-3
TGTGCCAGCAGCTCTAGCGGGAGGTCAGATACGCAGTATTTT
CASSSSGRSDTQYF
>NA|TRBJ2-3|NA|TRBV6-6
TGTGCCAGCAATACCGACAATACAGATACGCAGTATTTT
CASNTDNTDTQYF
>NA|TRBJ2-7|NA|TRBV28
TGTGCCAGCAGTTTGCCGTTTACCTACGAGCAGTACTTC
CASSLPFTYEQYF
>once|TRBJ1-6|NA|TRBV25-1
TGTGCCAGCAGTGAACAGACTCGGGATTCACCCCTCCACTTT
CASSEQTRDSPLHF
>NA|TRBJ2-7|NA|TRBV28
TGTGCCAGAAGAGACCTCTACGAGCAGTACTTC
CARRDLYEQYF
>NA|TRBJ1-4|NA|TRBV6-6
TGTGCCAGCAGAGGTGCAACTAATGAAAAACTGTTTTTT
CASRGATNEKLFF
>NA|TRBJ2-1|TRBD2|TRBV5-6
TGTGCCAGCAGCTTAGTTGGGACTAGCTCCTACAATGAGCAGTTCTTC
CASSLVGTSSYNEQFF
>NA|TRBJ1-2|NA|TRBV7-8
TGTGCCAGCAGCTTGGGCACATCTATGGGCTACACCTTC
CASSLGTSMGYTF
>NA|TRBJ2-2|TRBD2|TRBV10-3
TGTGCCATCAGTTTAGGACTAGCGGCGAACACCGGGGAGCTGTTTTTT
CAISLGLAANTGELFF
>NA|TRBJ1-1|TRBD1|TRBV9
TGTGCCAGCAGCGTATGGACAGGGATGAACACTGAAGCTTTCTTT
CASSVWTGMNTEAFF
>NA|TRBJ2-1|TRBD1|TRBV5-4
TGTGCCAGCAGCTCCCGGGACAGGGGTCGGAATGAGCAGTTCTTC
CASSSRDRGRNEQFF
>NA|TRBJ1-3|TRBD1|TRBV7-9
TGTGCCAGCAGCCCACGACAGGGAGAAGTTGGAAACACCATATATTTT
CASSPRQGEVGNTIYF
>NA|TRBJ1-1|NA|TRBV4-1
TGCGCCAGCAGCCAAATAACGCAGGGGCAGGGTGCTTTCTTT
CASSQITQGQGAFF
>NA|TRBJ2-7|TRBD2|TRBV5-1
TGCGCCAGCAGCTTGATTCCTAGCGGATCCTACGAGCAGTACTTC
CASSLIPSGSYEQYF
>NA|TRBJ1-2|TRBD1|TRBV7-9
TGTGCCAGCAGCCTGGGACAGGGCGATGGCTACACCTTC
CASSLGQGDGYTF
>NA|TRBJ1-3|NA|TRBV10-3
TGTGCCATCAGTGAATCCGGCGGATCTGGAAACACCATATATTTT
CAISESGGSGNTIYF
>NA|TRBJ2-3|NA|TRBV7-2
TGTGCCAGCAGCACCCGGGGGACAGGCACAGATACGCAGTATTTT
CASSTRGTGTDTQYF
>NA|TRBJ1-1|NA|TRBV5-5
TGTGCCAGCAGCTTGGGGGCAGGCCAGAACACTGAAGCTTTCTTT
CASSLGAGQNTEAFF
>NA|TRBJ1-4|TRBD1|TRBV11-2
TGTGCCAGCAGCCGGACAGGCGCCGAGGCTAATGAAAAACTGTTTTTT
CASSRTGAEANEKLFF